This TCR beta chain stems from a study of T cells in Graves' hyperthyroidism and ophthalmopathy. For the study at large: Peripheral blood samples were taken at initial diagnosis, prior to any treatment.

Based on clinical symptoms, serum thyroxine and TRAb, thyroid ultrasound and orbital computed tomography, diagnoses were reached. This clonotype has ten or more counts. In germline, CDR1 is LGHNA, CDR2 YNFKEQ. The germline V and J ends were trimmed by 4 bases and 3 bases, with 13 bases remaining between them. This CDR3 has 15 residues. Researchers took RNA transcripts and amplified the TCR beta CDR3 regions from them. HTBI primers were used for first-round RT-PCR of the TCR CDR3. One entry per CDR3 protein, called by TCRdb with MiXCR from the multiplex PCR reads. The top ten hold roughly 16% of the sample, which has around 340,000 distinct CDR3 sequences, around 18% seen once.

The sequencing sample was made of blood. The TCR originated in a woman aged 35 to 49 with Graves' ophthalmopathy. V gene TRBV4-2 combines with J gene TRBJ1-3; a weak D match, TRBD1 (5 bases). The CDR3 nucleotides are TGTGCCAGCAGCCGAAGCCAGGGAGGTGGAAACACCATATATTTT. Encoded protein: CASSRSQGGGNTIYF.